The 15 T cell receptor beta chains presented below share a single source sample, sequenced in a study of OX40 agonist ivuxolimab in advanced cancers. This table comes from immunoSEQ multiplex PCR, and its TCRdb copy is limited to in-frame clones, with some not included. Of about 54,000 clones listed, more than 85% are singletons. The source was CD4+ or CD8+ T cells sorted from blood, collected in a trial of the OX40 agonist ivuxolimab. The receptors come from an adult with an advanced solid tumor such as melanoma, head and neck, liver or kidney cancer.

The CDR3 spells CASSIEGREAFF. CDR3 nucleotides: TGTGCCAGTAGTATAGAAGGGCGGGAAGCTTTCTTT. This sequence joins TRBV19 and TRBJ1-1; D gene uncertain. Germline CDR1 and CDR2: LNHDA and SQIVND (reference sequence). Trimming pared 0 bases from V and 8 bases from J, leaving 7 bases between. The CDR3 has 12 residues.

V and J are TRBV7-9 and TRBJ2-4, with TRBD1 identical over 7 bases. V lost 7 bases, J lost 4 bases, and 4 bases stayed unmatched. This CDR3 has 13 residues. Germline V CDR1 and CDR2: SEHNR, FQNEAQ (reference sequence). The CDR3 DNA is TGTGCCAGCATCGGGACAGAGAAAAACATTCAGTACTTC. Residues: CASIGTEKNIQYF.

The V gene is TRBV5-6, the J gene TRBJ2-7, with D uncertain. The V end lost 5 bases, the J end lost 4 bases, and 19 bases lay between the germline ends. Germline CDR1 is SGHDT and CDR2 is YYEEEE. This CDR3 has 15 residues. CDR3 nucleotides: TGTGCCAGCAGACTATCTGGGCAGTCGCCTTACGAGCAGTACTTC. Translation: CASRLSGQSPYEQYF.

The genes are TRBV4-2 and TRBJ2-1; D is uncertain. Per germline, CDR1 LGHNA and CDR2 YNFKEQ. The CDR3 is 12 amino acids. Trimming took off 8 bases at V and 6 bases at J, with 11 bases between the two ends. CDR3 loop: CASSLTANEQFF. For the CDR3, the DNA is TGTGCCAGCTCCCTTACCGCCAATGAGCAGTTCTTC.

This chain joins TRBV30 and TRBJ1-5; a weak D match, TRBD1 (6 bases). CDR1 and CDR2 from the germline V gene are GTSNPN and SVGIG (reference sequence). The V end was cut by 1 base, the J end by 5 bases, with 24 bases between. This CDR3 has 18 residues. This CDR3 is CAWSERSTGGNMYQPQHF. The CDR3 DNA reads TGTGCCTGGAGTGAGAGAAGCACGGGGGGCAACATGTATCAGCCCCAGCATTTT. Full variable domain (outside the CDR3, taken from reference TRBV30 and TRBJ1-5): SQTIHQWPATLVQPVGSPLSLECTVEGTSNPNLYWYRQAAGRGLQLLFYSVGIGQISSEVPQNLSASRPQDRQFILSSKKLLLSDSGFYLCAWSERSTGGNMYQPQHFGDGTRLSIL.

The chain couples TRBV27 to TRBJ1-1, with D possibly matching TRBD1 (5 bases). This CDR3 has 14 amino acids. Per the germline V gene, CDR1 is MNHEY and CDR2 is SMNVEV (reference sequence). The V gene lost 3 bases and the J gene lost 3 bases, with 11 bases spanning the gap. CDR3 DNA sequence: TGTGCCAGCAGTTTGATGGGGCTGGACACTGAAGCTTTCTTT. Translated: CASSLMGLDTEAFF.

CDR3 sequence: CASSFVDSYEQYF. The CDR3 nucleotides read TGTGCCAGCAGTTTCGTCGACAGCTACGAGCAGTACTTC. This chain links TRBV27 with TRBJ2-7; weak D call: TRBD1 (5 bases). The CDR3 is 13 amino acids. The germline V gene has CDR1 MNHEY and CDR2 SMNVEV (reference sequence). The V and J ends lost 3 bases and 3 bases respectively, with 9 bases between them.

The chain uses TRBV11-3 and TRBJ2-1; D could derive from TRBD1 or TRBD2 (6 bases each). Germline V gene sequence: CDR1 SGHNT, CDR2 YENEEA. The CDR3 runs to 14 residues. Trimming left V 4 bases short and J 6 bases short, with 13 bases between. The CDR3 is CASSSGATPNEQFF. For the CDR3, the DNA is TGTGCCAGCAGCTCGGGGGCCACCCCCAATGAGCAGTTCTTC.

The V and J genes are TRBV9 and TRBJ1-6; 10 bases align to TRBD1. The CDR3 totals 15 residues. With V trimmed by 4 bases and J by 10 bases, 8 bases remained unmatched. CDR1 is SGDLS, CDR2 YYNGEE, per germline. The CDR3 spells CASSFRPDRGSPLHF. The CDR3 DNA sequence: TGTGCCAGCAGCTTCCGACCGGACAGGGGGTCACCCCTCCACTTT.

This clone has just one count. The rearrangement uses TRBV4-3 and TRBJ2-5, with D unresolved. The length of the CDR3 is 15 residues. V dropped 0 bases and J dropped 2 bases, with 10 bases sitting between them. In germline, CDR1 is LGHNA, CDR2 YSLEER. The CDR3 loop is CASSQDSTSQETQYF. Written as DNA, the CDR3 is TGCGCCAGCAGCCAAGATAGCACCTCGCAAGAGACCCAGTACTTC.

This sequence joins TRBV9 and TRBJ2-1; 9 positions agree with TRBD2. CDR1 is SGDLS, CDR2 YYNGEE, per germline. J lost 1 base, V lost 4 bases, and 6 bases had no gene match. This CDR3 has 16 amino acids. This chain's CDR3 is CASSPWAGGSYNEQFF. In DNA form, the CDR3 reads TGTGCCAGCAGCCCCTGGGCGGGAGGGTCCTACAATGAGCAGTTCTTC.

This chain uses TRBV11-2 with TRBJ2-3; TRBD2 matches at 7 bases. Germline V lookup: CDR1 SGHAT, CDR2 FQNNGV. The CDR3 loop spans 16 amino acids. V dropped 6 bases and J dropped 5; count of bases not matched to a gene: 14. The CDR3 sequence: CASRLHSLGGGDTQYF. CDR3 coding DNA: TGTGCCAGCAGACTCCATAGTCTGGGGGGGGGAGATACGCAGTATTTT.

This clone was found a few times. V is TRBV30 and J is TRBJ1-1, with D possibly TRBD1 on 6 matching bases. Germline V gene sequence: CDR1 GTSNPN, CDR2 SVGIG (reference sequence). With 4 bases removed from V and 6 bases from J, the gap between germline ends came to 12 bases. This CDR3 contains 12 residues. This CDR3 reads CAWIQGVAEAFF. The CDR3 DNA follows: TGTGCCTGGATACAGGGTGTGGCTGAAGCTTTCTTT.

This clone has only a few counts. This CDR3 is CASSEEQGGTGELFF. The DNA of the CDR3 is TGTGCCAGCAGTGAGGAACAGGGAGGCACCGGGGAGCTGTTTTTT. V usage is TRBV25-1 and J usage is TRBJ2-2; D may match TRBD1 or TRBD2 (6 bases each). Trimming removed 3 bases at V and 4 bases at J, with 12 bases between. The length of the CDR3 is 15 residues. Germline V lookup: CDR1 MGHDK, CDR2 SYGVNS.

The CDR3: CASSPPRENTQYF. Written as DNA, the CDR3 is TGTGCCAGCTCACCACCACGAGAGAATACGCAGTATTTT. The rearrangement joins TRBV18 to TRBJ2-3; D is unclear. Germline V gene sequence: CDR1 KGHSH, CDR2 LQKENI. V lost 0 bases and J 7 bases, leaving 8 bases between the germline ends. This CDR3 comprises 13 residues.